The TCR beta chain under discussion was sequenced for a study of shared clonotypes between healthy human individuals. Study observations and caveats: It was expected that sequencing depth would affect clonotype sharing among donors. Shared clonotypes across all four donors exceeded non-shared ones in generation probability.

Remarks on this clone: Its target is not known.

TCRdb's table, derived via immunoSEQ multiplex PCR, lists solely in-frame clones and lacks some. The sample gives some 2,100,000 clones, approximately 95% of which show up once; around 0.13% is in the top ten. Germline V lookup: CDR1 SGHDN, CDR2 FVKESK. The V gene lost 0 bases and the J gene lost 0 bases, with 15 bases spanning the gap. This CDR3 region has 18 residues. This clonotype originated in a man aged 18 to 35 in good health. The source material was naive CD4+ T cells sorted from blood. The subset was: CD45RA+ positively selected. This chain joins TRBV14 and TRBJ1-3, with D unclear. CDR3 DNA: TGTGCCAGCAGCCAAGATGGAACGAAGGCAAGCTCTGGAAACACCATATATTTT. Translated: CASSQDGTKASSGNTIYF.